The entry below gives a single T cell receptor (beta chain) sequence along with its context. No antigen is known for it. Those who donated, Caucasian adults without exception, all lived in Nashville, Tennessee. The CDR3 spans 13 residues. Germline CDR1 and CDR2: MDHEN and SYDVKM. After removal of 7 bases from V and 4 bases from J, the junction contained 7 bases not matched to a gene. This entry is derived from a study of shared clonotypes between healthy human individuals. Study conclusions and caveats: Among the subsets, naive ones generally showed larger estimated richness than memory ones. Non-shared clonotypes showed lower generation probabilities than clonotypes common to all four donors.

Produced via immunoSEQ multiplex PCR; TCRdb's table is partial and in-frame only. This sample carries a few hundred thousand clones, under 80% of them seen once, and the ten largest clones take around 10%. The chain uses TRBV28 and TRBJ2-7; 7 positions agree with TRBD1. The sequencing sample was made of memory CD4+ T cells sorted from blood. The subset here: CD45RA-negative fraction. This TCR came from a man in his thirties or forties in good health. The CDR3 spells CASTRQGMYEQYF. The CDR3 nucleotides read TGTGCCAGCACCCGACAGGGTATGTACGAGCAGTACTTC.